Listed below are T cell receptor beta chains from one sample, sequenced in a study of cytomegalovirus exposure and HLA in healthy donors. Generated by immunoSEQ multiplex PCR, the TCRdb table keeps only in-frame clones and is missing some. This table has around 190,000 clones, about 82% appearing once. Sequenced: PBMCs. The source is a woman aged 45-65 years in good health and CMV-seronegative. Both conserved end residues are part of each CDR3. A D gene is named only where the DNA matches it firmly. The size entry is marked missing in some rows and otherwise reads once, few, many or a size class.

v_call	clone_size	j_call	d_call	cdr3_length	cdr3_nt	cdr3_aa
TRBV5-1	once	TRBJ2-1	-	15	TGCGCCAGCAGCTTGGGGGCGGGGACCACCAATGAGCAGTTCTTC	CASSLGAGTTNEQFF
TRBV29-1	-	TRBJ1-2	-	13	TGCAGCGTTGAAGACCCAAACAAACATGGCTACACCTTC	CSVEDPNKHGYTF
TRBV18	few	TRBJ2-7	-	16	TGTGCCAGCTCACCAAACCGGACAGTGAATTCCTACGAGCAGTACTTC	CASSPNRTVNSYEQYF
TRBV6-1	-	TRBJ1-4	-	14	TGTGCCAGCACCCTGGGGCAGGTGGTTGAAAAACTGTTTTTT	CASTLGQVVEKLFF
TRBV7-2	-	TRBJ2-2	TRBD2	17	TGTGCCAGCAGCTCGACGGCTAGCGGGAGGGCCTCCGGGGAGCTGTTTTTT	CASSSTASGRASGELFF
TRBV11-2	-	TRBJ2-7	TRBD2	14	TGTGCCAGCAGCCCCCGGGGGGTCTCCTACGAGCAGTACTTC	CASSPRGVSYEQYF
TRBV14	-	TRBJ1-2	TRBD1	13	TGTGCCAGCAGCCGTGGGACAGCCTATGGCTACACCTTC	CASSRGTAYGYTF
TRBV2	-	TRBJ1-5	-	15	TGTGCCAGCAGTGAGGAGGGAGGAGGGAATCAGCCCCAGCATTTT	CASSEEGGGNQPQHF
TRBV18	-	TRBJ2-2	-	13	TGTGCCAGCTCATTCGGAGTGACCGGGGAGCTGTTTTTT	CASSFGVTGELFF
TRBV6-1	-	TRBJ2-1	TRBD2	15	TGTGCCACCCGCTCCGGGACTAGCGGGGGGAATGAGCAGTTCTTC	CATRSGTSGGNEQFF
TRBV7-2	-	TRBJ1-2	-	14	TGTGCCAGCAGCCCCCGGGGTCCTCACTATGGCTACACCTTC	CASSPRGPHYGYTF
TRBV18	-	TRBJ1-1	-	15	TGTGCCAGCTCACCCTCACTTTCGGTTAACACTGAAGCTTTCTTT	CASSPSLSVNTEAFF
TRBV28	once	TRBJ2-7	-	12	TGTGCCACCACCCGGGGGTCCTACGAGCAGTACTTC	CATTRGSYEQYF
TRBV6-1	-	TRBJ1-3	-	13	TGTGCCAGCACCGCGTTTGGGGGGAACACCATATATTTT	CASTAFGGNTIYF
TRBV4-3	-	TRBJ2-2	TRBD2	22	TGCGCCAGCAGCCAGGAACCCTCGGGACTAGCGGGAGAGGGTACTAACACCGGGGAGCTGTTTTTT	CASSQEPSGLAGEGTNTGELFF
TRBV6-1	-	TRBJ2-7	-	15	TGTGCCAGCAGTGAAGCCAGGCAGGGTCCCTACGAGCAGTACTTC	CASSEARQGPYEQYF